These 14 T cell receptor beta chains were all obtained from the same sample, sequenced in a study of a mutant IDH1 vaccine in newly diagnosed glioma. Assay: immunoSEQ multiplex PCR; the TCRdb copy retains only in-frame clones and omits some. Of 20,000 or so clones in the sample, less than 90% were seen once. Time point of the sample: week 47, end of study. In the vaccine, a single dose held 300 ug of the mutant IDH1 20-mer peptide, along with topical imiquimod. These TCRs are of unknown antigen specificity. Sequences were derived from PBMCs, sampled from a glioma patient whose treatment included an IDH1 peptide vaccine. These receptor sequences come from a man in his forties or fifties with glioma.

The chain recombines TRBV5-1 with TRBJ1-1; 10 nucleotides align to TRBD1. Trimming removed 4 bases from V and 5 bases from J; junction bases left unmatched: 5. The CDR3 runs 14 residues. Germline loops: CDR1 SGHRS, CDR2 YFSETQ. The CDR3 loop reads CASSLRTGGTEAFF. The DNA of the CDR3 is TGCGCCAGCAGCCTGAGGACAGGGGGTACTGAAGCTTTCTTT.

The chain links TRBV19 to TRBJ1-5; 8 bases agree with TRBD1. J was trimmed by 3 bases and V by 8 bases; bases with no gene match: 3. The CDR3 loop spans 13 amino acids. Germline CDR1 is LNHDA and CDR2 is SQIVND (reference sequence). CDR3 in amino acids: CASGGQVNQPQHF. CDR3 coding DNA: TGTGCCAGTGGGGGACAGGTCAATCAGCCCCAGCATTTT.

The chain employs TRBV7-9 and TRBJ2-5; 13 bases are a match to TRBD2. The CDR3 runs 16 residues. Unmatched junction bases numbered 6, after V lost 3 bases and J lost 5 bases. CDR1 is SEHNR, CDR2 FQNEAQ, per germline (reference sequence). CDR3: CASSFTSGRAPETQYF. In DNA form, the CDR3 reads TGTGCCAGCAGCTTTACTAGCGGGAGGGCCCCGGAGACCCAGTACTTC.

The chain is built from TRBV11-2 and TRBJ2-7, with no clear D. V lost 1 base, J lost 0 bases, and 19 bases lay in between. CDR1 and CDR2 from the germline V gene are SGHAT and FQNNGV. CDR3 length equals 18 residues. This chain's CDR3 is CASSLGQWAATRSYEQYF. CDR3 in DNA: TGTGCCAGCAGCTTAGGGCAGTGGGCCGCAACCCGCTCCTACGAGCAGTACTTC.

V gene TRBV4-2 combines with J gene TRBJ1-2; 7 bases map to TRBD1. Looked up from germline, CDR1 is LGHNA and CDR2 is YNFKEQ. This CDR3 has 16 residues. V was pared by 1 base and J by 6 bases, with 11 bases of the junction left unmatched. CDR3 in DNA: TGTGCCAGCAGCCAAGTCCTCCTGGGAGGGGGCGATGGCTACACCTTC. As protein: CASSQVLLGGGDGYTF.

The CDR3 reads CASSRGQGTEKLFF. As DNA, the CDR3 is TGTGCCAGCAGCCGCGGACAGGGTACAGAAAAACTGTTTTTT. V and J are TRBV11-1 and TRBJ1-4; TRBD1 matches at 8 bases. Looked up from germline, CDR1 is SGHAT and CDR2 is FQDESV (reference sequence). The CDR3 consists of 14 residues. J was trimmed by 8 bases and V by 5 bases; bases with no gene match: 7. The whole variable domain, remainder taken from reference TRBV11-1 and TRBJ1-4, is EAEVAQSPRYKITEKSQAVAFWCDPISGHATLYWYRQILGQGPELLVQFQDESVVDDSQLPKDRFSAERLKGVDSTLKIQPAELGDSAMYLCASSRGQGTEKLFFGSGTQLSVL.

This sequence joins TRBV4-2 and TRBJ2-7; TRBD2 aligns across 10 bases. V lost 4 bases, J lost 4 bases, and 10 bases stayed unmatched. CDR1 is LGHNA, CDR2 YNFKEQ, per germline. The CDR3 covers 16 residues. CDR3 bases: TGTGCCAGCAGCCTGTCCCCTAGCGGGAGTAGGTACGAGCAGTACTTC. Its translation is CASSLSPSGSRYEQYF.

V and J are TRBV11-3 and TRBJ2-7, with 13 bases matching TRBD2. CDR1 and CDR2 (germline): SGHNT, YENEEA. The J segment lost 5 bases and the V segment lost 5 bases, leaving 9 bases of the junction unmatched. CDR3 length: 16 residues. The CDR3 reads CASSTRTSGRGDEQYF. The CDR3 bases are TGTGCCAGCAGCACTCGGACTAGCGGGAGAGGGGACGAGCAGTACTTC.

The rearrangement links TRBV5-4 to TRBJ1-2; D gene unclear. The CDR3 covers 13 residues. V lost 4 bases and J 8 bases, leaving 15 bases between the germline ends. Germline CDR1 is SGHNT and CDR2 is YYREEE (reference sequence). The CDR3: CASSNPRAGGYTF. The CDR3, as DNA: TGTGCCAGCAGCAACCCGCGGGCGGGGGGCTACACCTTC.

CDR3 DNA sequence: TGCGCCAGCAGCTTGGTGAGCGGGAGTGGCAATGAGCAGTTCTTC. It is translated as CASSLVSGSGNEQFF. The V gene is TRBV5-1, the J gene TRBJ2-1, with 8 bases that match TRBD2. V gave up 0 bases and J gave up 6 bases; unmatched junction bases: 5. The V gene's germline CDR1 is SGHRS and CDR2 YFSETQ. The CDR3 has 15 residues.

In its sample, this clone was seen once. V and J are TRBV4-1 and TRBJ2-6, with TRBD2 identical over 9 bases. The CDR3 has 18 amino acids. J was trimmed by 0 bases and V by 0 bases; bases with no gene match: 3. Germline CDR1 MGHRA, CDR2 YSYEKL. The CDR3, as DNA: TGCGCCAGCAGCCAAGACCTAGCGGGATACTCTGGGGCCAACGTCCTGACTTTC. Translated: CASSQDLAGYSGANVLTF.

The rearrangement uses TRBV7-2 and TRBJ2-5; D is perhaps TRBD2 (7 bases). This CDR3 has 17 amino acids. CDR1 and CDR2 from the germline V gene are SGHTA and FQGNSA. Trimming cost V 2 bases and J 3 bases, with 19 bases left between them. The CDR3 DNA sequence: TGTGCCAGCAGCTTACAGGGGAGGGCCAGCGGGAAAGAGACCCAGTACTTC. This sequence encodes CASSLQGRASGKETQYF. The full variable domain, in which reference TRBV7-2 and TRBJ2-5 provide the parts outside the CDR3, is GAGVSQSPSNKVTEKGKDVELRCDPISGHTALYWYRQSLGQGLEFLIYFQGNSAPDKSGLPSDRFSAERTGGSVSTLTIQRTQQEDSAVYLCASSLQGRASGKETQYFGPGTRLLVL.

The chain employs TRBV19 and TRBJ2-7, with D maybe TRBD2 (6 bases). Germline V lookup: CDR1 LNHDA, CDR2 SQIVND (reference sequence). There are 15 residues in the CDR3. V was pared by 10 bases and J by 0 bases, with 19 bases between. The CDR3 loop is CATEGPRSGSYEQYF. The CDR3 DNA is TGTGCCACCGAAGGCCCCCGTAGCGGCTCCTACGAGCAGTACTTC.

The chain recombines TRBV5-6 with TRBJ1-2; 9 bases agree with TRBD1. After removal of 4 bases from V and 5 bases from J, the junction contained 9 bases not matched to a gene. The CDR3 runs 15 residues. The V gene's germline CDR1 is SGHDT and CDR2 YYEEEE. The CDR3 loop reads CASSRRTGAVYGYTF. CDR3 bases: TGTGCCAGCAGCCGACGGACAGGGGCCGTGTATGGCTACACCTTC.